This T cell receptor (beta chain) was recorded in a study of blood T cell repertoires in COVID-19. Study at large: PBMCs, B-cell-depleted T cells, or T cells provided the cDNA or gDNA that made up the material.

Original analysis: Amplification from reference gene primers served as the basis for estimated nucleated cell counts. Sequencing used immunoSEQ multiplex PCR; TCRdb keeps in-frame clones, though not all of them. That table gives V, J and clone size, and the DNA gave D and trimming. The sample has fewer than 350,000 clones, 91% seen once. The CDR3 runs to 17 residues. In germline, CDR1 is SGHRS, CDR2 YFSETQ. Between the trimmed V and J ends, which lost 0 bases and 2 bases, there was a span of 15 bases. Those enrolled, adults aged roughly 18 to 90 years, came from roughly 22 US areas. Sequencing input: PBMCs or T cells enriched from blood (not recorded which). The rearrangement links TRBV5-1 to TRBJ2-1; perhaps TRBD2 as D (7 bases). The receptor was derived from a man aged 35 to 55 who had been exposed to COVID-19. The CDR3 reads CASSLEGGGPAYNEQFF. DNA of the CDR3: TGCGCCAGCAGCTTGGAGGGGGGAGGGCCAGCCTACAATGAGCAGTTCTTC. The full variable domain, completed using reference TRBV5-1 and TRBJ2-1, is KAGVTQTPRYLIKTRGQQVTLSCSPISGHRSVSWYQQTPGQGLQFLFEYFSETQRNKGNFPGRFSGRQFSNSRSEMNVSTLELGDSALYLCASSLEGGGPAYNEQFFGPGTRLTVL.